This TCR beta chain comes out of a study of blood T cell repertoires in COVID-19. Study overall: Sample material is recorded as cDNA or gDNA derived from T cells, B-cell-depleted T cells, or PBMCs.

Everyone who took part was 18 to 89 years old, and they came from about two dozen US areas. Each participant's cohort was designated according to participant-reported clinical history. The V and J ends lost 1 base and 6 bases, in that order; junction bases with no gene match: 6. The CDR3 runs to 15 residues. Germline V CDR1 and CDR2: SGHDT, YYEEEE. Only in-frame clones appear in the TCRdb table, and some are missing; sequencing was by immunoSEQ multiplex PCR. Of around 250,000 clones listed, around 85% are singletons. The chain is built from TRBV5-6 and TRBJ2-1; TRBD2 matches 8 bases. The sequence came from a woman aged 45 to 65 who had recovered from COVID-19. The sequenced sample was PBMCs or T cells enriched from blood (not recorded which). In DNA form, the CDR3 reads TGTGCCAGCAGCTTGCCAGCGGGAGTACGCAATGAGCAGTTCTTC. It yields the protein CASSLPAGVRNEQFF.